The 17 T cell receptor beta chains below all came from one sample that was sequenced in a study of T-cell memory formation after mild COVID-19. TCRdb fed the 5' RACE reads into MiXCR, producing one record per CDR3 protein. Of fewer than 200,000 distinct CDR3 sequences listed, approximately 13% were seen once; the top ten hold 3.3%. The sample was PBMCs or a T cell subset sorted from them (not recorded which). The origin of the receptors is a man aged 18 to 29 who had mild COVID-19 (a few samples of this study predate the infection). Cell type and time point are not known.

The CDR3 nucleotides read TGCGCCAGCAGGGCCGGGACCGGTGATGGCTACACCTTC. Protein product: CASRAGTGDGYTF. The chain couples TRBV5-1 to TRBJ1-2; the D gene is possibly TRBD1 (5 bases). This CDR3 is built from 13 residues. In germline, CDR1 is SGHRS, CDR2 YFSETQ. The V end lost 5 bases, the J end lost 6 bases, and 14 bases lay between the germline ends.

At least ten counts were recorded for this clonotype. The CDR3, as DNA: TGCGCCAGCAGCCCCATTTCGAACACTGAAGCTTTCTTT. It yields the protein CASSPISNTEAFF. The chain links TRBV4-1 to TRBJ1-1; D not resolved. Germline V gene data show CDR1 as MGHRA and CDR2 as YSYEKL. Trimming removed 4 bases from V and 1 base from J, with 7 bases in between. CDR3 length: 13 amino acids.

This chain links TRBV7-2 with TRBJ1-5; a possible D gene is TRBD1 (6 bases). Trimming took off 7 bases at V and 0 bases at J, with 16 bases between the two ends. Per germline, CDR1 SGHTA and CDR2 FQGNSA. This CDR3 region has 16 residues. The CDR3 DNA follows: TGTGCCAGCACCACCAACAGGGACCCTAGCAATCAGCCCCAGCATTTT. This encodes CASTTNRDPSNQPQHF.

The gene calls are TRBV5-1 and TRBJ1-6; D is possibly TRBD1 (5 bases). Germline loops: CDR1 SGHRS, CDR2 YFSETQ. Deletions cut 0 bases from V and 10 bases from J, with 14 bases between. The CDR3 has 15 amino acids. The CDR3 loop is CASSLAGGDRSPLHF. In DNA form, the CDR3 reads TGCGCCAGCAGCTTGGCCGGGGGGGATCGGTCACCCCTCCACTTT.

This clonotype was counted only a few times. The chain uses TRBV6-5 and TRBJ2-5; weak D call: TRBD1 (7 bases). Germline CDR1 MNHEY, CDR2 SVGAGI. The V end was cut by 6 bases, the J end by 0 bases, with 17 bases between. This CDR3 is 16 amino acids long. CDR3: CASRKGTGDYQETQYF. For the CDR3, the DNA is TGTGCCAGCAGGAAGGGAACAGGGGACTACCAAGAGACCCAGTACTTC.

This clonotype has only a few counts. The V and J genes are TRBV7-2 and TRBJ2-3; the D gene is possibly TRBD2 (6 bases). The CDR3 has 16 amino acids. CDR1 SGHTA and CDR2 FQGNSA come from the germline V gene. V was cut by 5 bases and J by 0 bases, with 15 bases left in between. The CDR3 is CASSPPGGVSTDTQYF. In nucleotides, the CDR3 is TGTGCCAGCAGCCCGCCGGGCGGGGTTAGCACAGATACGCAGTATTTT.

This clonotype showed up just a few times. The chain links TRBV20-1 to TRBJ2-7; D may match TRBD1 or TRBD2 (5 bases each). Trimming took off 0 bases at V and 3 bases at J, with 15 bases between the two ends. The CDR3 runs to 15 residues. Germline V gives CDR1 DFQATT, CDR2 SNEGSKA (reference sequence). CDR3 amino acids: CSARDLGTANYEQYV. Written as DNA, the CDR3 is TGCAGTGCTAGAGACCTGGGGACGGCGAACTACGAGCAGTACGTC.

This sequence joins TRBV28 and TRBJ1-1; D not resolved. CDR1 and CDR2 from the germline V gene are MDHEN and SYDVKM. CDR3 length equals 14 residues. V lost 4 bases and J lost 0, with 9 bases in between. CDR3: CASSSPQLNTEAFF. The CDR3 bases are TGTGCCAGCAGTTCTCCCCAACTGAACACTGAAGCTTTCTTT.

In its sample, this clonotype was seen a few times. This chain links TRBV10-3 with TRBJ2-1; 7 bases map to TRBD2. From germline, CDR1 is ENHRY and CDR2 SYGVKD. J gave up 3 bases and V 4 bases, and 6 bases lay outside the gene matches. The CDR3 is 15 amino acids. DNA for the CDR3: TGTGCCATCAGTGTCGGGGGGTCCTACTACAATGAGCAGTTCTTC. It is translated as CAISVGGSYYNEQFF.

The V and J genes are TRBV6-5 and TRBJ1-5; no reliable D call. The germline gives CDR1 MNHEY, CDR2 SVGAGI. The CDR3 covers 17 residues. Between the trimmed V and J ends, which lost 2 bases and 2 bases, there was a span of 16 bases. CDR3 DNA: TGTGCCAGCAGTTACCAGTATCCGGGTGGAGGCAATCAGCCCCAGCATTTT. It specifies CASSYQYPGGGNQPQHF.

This chain links TRBV4-1 with TRBJ2-7; no firm D call. Germline V gene sequence: CDR1 MGHRA, CDR2 YSYEKL. The CDR3 covers 16 residues. Trimming removed 1 base at V and 4 bases at J, with 17 bases between. The CDR3 DNA reads TGCGCCAGCAGCCAAGGGCCCAGGTCCCTCAAGTACGAGCAGTACGTC. The encoded protein is CASSQGPRSLKYEQYV.

This clonotype has only a few counts. This chain connects TRBV7-8 to TRBJ2-7; D is perhaps TRBD2 (6 bases). Trimming took off 8 bases at V and 6 bases at J, with 17 bases between the two ends. This CDR3 has 13 residues. Germline V gene data show CDR1 as SGHVS and CDR2 as FQNEAQ. The CDR3 region is CASAGPLTLEQYV. The CDR3 nucleotides are TGTGCCAGCGCGGGACCTCTTACCCTCGAGCAGTACGTC.

In its sample, this clonotype was seen a few times. V and J are TRBV28 and TRBJ1-2; 9 bases align to TRBD1. The CDR3 loop spans 13 amino acids. Trimming at V came to 5 bases and at J to 4 bases, leaving 2 bases not matched to a gene. In germline, CDR1 is MDHEN, CDR2 SYDVKM. CDR3 sequence (DNA): TGTGCCAGCAGTCCGACAGGGGGCTATGGCTACACCTTC. Translation: CASSPTGGYGYTF.

The chain is built from TRBV4-3 and TRBJ2-3; D is undetermined. V shed 0 bases and J shed 0 bases, with 7 bases lying between them. Germline V gene lookup returns CDR1 LGHNA and CDR2 YSLEER. The CDR3 runs to 15 residues. As DNA, the CDR3 is TGCGCCAGCAGCCAAGATCTACTAAGCACAGATACGCAGTATTTT. This translates into CASSQDLLSTDTQYF.

This chain uses TRBV4-3 with TRBJ1-5; tentative D call: TRBD1 (5 bases). Deletions cut 9 bases from V and 4 bases from J, with 19 bases between. From germline, CDR1 is LGHNA and CDR2 YSLEER. There are 15 residues in the CDR3. CDR3 DNA: TGCGCCAGTTCTCCCGGACAAGGGCCGAATCAGCCCCAGCATTTT. It is translated as CASSPGQGPNQPQHF.

This clonotype came up a few times. The chain couples TRBV20-1 to TRBJ2-3; D is uncertain. V dropped 2 bases and J dropped 6 bases, with 12 bases sitting between them. The CDR3 loop spans 13 amino acids. The germline V gene has CDR1 DFQATT and CDR2 SNEGSKA (reference sequence). CDR3 amino acids: CSARRSGVDTQYF. Written as DNA, the CDR3 is TGCAGTGCTAGAAGGTCTGGGGTGGATACGCAGTATTTT.

This clonotype was picked up a small number of times. This rearrangement joins TRBV5-1 to TRBJ1-5; D remains unclear. CDR1 and CDR2 from the germline V gene are SGHRS and YFSETQ. The CDR3 is 14 amino acids. With 4 bases removed from V and 7 bases from J, the gap between germline ends came to 15 bases. The DNA of the CDR3 is TGCGCCAGCAGCCCAAACGGACCCGAACAGCCCCAGCATTTT. Its translation: CASSPNGPEQPQHF.